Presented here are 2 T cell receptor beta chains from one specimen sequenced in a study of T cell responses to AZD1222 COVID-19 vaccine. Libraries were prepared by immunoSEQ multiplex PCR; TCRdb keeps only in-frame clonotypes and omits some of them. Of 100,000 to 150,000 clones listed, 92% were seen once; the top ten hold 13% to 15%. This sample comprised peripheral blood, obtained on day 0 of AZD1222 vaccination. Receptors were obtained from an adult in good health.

CDR3 nucleotides: TGTGCCAGCAGACCAGGGGGGGCTTATAATTCACCCCTCCACTTT. This translates into CASRPGGAYNSPLHF. This chain joins TRBV6-5 and TRBJ1-6; 7 bases are shared with TRBD1. With V trimmed by 6 bases and J by 4 bases, 6 bases remained unmatched. Per the germline V gene, CDR1 is MNHEY and CDR2 is SVGAGI. This CDR3 is built from 15 residues.

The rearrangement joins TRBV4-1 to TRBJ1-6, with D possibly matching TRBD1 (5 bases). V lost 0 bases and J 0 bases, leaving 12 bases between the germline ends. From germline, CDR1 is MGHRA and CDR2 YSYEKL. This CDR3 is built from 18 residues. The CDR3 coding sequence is TGCGCCAGCAGCCAAGATGGGCGGGGGAGCTCCTATAATTCACCCCTCCACTTT. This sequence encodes CASSQDGRGSSYNSPLHF.